The clone carrying this T cell receptor (beta chain) has a handful of counts. MiXCR, run by TCRdb on the 5' RACE reads, gives a single entry per CDR3 protein. The sample shows a few thousand distinct CDR3 sequences, 55% to 75% of them seen only once. The V end lost 6 bases, the J end lost 4 bases, and 13 bases lay between the germline ends. This CDR3 is built from 14 residues. Germline lookup yields CDR1 MNHEY and CDR2 SVGEGT. Naive CD4+ cells had CD25+ Tregs removed. The receptor's source is a female donor with breast cancer. The sample was naive CD4+ T cells sorted from blood. The subset: naive CD4+ T cells, CD4+CD45RA+CD25-. V usage is TRBV6-2 or TRBV6-3 and J usage is TRBJ1-5, with no clear D. As DNA, the CDR3 is TGTGCCAGCAGCGGCAGTCAGATTAATCAGCCCCAGCATTTT. Its translation: CASSGSQINQPQHF.